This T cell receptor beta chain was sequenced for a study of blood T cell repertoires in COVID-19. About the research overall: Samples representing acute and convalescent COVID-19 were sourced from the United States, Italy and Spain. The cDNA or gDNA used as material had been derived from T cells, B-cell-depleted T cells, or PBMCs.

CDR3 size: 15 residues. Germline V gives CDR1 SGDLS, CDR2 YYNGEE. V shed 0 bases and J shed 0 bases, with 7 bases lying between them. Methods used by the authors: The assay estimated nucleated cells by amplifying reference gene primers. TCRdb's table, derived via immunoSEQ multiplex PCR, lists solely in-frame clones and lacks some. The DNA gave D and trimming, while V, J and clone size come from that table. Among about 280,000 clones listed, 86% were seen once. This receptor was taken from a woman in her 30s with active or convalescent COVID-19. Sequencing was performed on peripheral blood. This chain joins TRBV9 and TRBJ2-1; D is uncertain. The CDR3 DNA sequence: TGTGCCAGCAGCGTAGGTTGGGCCTCCTACAATGAGCAGTTCTTC. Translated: CASSVGWASYNEQFF.